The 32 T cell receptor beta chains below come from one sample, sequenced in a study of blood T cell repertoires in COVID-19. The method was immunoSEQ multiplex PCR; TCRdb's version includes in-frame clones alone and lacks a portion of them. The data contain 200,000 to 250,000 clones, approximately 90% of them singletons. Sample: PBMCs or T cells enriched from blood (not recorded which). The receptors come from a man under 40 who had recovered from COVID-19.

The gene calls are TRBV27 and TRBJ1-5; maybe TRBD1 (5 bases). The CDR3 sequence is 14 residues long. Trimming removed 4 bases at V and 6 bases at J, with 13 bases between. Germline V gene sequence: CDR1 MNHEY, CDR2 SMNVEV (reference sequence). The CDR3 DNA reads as TGTGCCAGCAGTTCAGGGCAGGGCCGTCAGCCCCAGCATTTT. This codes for CASSSGQGRQPQHF.

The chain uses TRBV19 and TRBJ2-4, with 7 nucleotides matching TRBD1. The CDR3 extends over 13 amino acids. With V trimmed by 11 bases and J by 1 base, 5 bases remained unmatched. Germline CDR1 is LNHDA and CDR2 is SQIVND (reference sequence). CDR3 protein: CAAMGQAKNIQYF. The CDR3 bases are TGTGCCGCCATGGGACAGGCCAAAAACATTCAGTACTTC.

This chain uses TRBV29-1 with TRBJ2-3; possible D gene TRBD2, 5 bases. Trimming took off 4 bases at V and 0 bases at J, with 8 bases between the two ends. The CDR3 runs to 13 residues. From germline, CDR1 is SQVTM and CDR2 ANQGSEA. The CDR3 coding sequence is TGCAGCGTTGGACGGACTAGCACAGATACGCAGTATTTT. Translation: CSVGRTSTDTQYF.

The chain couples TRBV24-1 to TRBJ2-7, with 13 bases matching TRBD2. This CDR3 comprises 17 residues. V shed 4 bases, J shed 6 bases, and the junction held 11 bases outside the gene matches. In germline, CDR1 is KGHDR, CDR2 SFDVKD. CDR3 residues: CATSDKTSGRALGEQYF. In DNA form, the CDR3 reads TGTGCCACCAGTGACAAAACTAGCGGGAGGGCCTTAGGCGAGCAGTACTTC.

The chain's CDR3 is CASRSRTTGDNQPQHF. CDR3 coding DNA: TGTGCCAGTAGGTCAAGGACTACAGGGGACAATCAGCCCCAGCATTTT. This chain links TRBV19 with TRBJ1-5; 7 bases are shared with TRBD1. The CDR3 runs to 16 residues. Per germline, CDR1 LNHDA and CDR2 SQIVND (reference sequence). Losses at the gene ends were 6 bases for V and 3 bases for J; bases not matched to a gene: 11.

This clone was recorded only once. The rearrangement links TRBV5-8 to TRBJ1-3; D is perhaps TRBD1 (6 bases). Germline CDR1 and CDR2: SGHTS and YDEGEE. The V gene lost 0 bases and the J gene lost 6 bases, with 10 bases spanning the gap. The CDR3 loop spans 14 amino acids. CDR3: CASSLVRGKNTIYF. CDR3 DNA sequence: TGTGCCAGCAGCTTGGTGAGGGGGAAAAACACCATATATTTT.

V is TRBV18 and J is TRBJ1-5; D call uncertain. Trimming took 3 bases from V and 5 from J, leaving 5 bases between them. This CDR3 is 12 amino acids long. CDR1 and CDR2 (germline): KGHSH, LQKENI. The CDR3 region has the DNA TGTGCCAGCTCACCTCGGGATCAGCCCCAGCATTTT. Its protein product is CASSPRDQPQHF. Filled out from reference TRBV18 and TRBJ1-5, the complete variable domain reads NAGVMQNPRHLVRRRGQEARLRCSPMKGHSHVYWYRQLPEEGLKFMVYLQKENIIDESGMPKERFSAEFPKEGPSILRIQQVVRGDSAAYFCASSPRDQPQHFGDGTRLSIL.

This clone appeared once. CDR3 DNA: TGTGCCATCGGTCCCGGGAACACTGAAGCTTTCTTT. As protein: CAIGPGNTEAFF. The gene calls are TRBV10-3 and TRBJ1-1; D is unclear. This CDR3 comprises 12 residues. The germline gives CDR1 ENHRY, CDR2 SYGVKD. Trimming took 8 bases from V and 1 from J, leaving 8 bases between them.

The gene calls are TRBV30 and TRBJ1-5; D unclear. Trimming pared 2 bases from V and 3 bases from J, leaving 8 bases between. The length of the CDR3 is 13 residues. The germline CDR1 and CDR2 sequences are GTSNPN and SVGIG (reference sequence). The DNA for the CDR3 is TGTGCCTGGAGTACGAGTTACAATCAGCCCCAGCATTTT. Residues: CAWSTSYNQPQHF.

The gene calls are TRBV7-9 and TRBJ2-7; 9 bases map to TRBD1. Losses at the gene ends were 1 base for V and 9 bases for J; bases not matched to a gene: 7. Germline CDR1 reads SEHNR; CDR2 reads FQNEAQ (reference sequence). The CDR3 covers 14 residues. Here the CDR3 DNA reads TGTGCCAGCAGCTTAGGGACAGGGGAGCAAGGGCAGTACTTC. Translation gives CASSLGTGEQGQYF.

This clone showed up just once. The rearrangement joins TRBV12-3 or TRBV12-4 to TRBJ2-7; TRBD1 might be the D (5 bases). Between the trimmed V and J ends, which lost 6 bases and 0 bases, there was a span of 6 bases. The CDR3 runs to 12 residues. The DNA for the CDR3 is TGTGCCAGCAGGGGGCCCTCCTACGAGCAGTACTTC. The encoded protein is CASRGPSYEQYF.

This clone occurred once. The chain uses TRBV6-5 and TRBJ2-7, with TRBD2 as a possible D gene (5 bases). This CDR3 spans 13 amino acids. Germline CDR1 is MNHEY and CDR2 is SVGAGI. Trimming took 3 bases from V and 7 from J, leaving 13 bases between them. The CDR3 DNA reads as TGTGCCAGCAGTTATACCGGGGAGCGAGAGCAGTACTTC. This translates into CASSYTGEREQYF.

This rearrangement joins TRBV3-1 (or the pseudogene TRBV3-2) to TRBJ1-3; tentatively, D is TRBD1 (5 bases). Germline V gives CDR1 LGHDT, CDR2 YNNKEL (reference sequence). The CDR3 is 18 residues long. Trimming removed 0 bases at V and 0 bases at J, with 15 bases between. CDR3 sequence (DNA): TGTGCCAGCAGCCAAGATTGGGGCAGTTGGAGCTCTGGAAACACCATATATTTT. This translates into CASSQDWGSWSSGNTIYF.

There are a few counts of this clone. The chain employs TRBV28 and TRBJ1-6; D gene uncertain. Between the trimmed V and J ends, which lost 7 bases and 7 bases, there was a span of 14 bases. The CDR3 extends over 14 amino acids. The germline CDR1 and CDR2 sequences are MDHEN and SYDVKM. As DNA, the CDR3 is TGTGCCAGCAAAGTGCCTCGGTGGAATTCACCCCTCCACTTT. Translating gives CASKVPRWNSPLHF.

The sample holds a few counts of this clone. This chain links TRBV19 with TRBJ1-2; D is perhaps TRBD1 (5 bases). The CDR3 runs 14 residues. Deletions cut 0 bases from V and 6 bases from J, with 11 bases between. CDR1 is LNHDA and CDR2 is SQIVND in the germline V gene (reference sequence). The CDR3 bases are TGTGCCAGTAGTATAGACCCGGGGGGGGATGGCTACACCTTC. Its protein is CASSIDPGGDGYTF.

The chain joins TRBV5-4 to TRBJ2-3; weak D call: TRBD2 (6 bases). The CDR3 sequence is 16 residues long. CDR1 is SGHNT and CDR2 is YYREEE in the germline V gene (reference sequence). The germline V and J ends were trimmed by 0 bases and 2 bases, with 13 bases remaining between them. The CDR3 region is CASSLVLGLPTDTQYF. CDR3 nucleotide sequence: TGTGCCAGCAGCTTGGTGTTAGGACTACCCACAGATACGCAGTATTTT.

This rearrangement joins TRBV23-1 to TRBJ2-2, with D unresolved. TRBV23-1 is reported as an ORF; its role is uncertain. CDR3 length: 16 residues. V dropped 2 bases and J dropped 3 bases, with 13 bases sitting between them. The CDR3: CASSQRNGSDTGELFF. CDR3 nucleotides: TGCGCCAGCAGTCAAAGGAACGGGTCCGACACCGGGGAGCTGTTTTTT.

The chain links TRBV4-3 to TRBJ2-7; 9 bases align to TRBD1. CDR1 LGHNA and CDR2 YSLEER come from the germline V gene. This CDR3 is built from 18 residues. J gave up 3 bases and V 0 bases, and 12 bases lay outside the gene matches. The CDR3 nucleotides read TGCGCCAGCAGCCAAGATTTTAAGGGACAGGGAACCCTCTACGAGCAGTACTTC. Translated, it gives CASSQDFKGQGTLYEQYF.

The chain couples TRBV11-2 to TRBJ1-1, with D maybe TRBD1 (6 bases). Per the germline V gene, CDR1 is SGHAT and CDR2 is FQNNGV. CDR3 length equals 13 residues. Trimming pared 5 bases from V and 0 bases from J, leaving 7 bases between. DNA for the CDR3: TGTGCCAGCAGCCAGGGGTTGAACACTGAAGCTTTCTTT. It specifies CASSQGLNTEAFF.

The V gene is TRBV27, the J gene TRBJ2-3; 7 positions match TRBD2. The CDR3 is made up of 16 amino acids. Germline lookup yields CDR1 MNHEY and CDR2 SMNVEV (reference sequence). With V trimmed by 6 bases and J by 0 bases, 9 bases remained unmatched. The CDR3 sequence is CASRLAALESTDTQYF. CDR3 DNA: TGTGCCAGCAGGCTAGCGGCACTAGAAAGCACAGATACGCAGTATTTT.

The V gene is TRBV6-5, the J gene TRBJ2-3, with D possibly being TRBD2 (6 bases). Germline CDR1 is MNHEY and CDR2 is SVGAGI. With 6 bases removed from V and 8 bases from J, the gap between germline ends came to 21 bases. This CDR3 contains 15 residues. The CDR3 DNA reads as TGTGCCAGCAGCTATATACTAGCTAGTCCCCTTACGCAGTATTTT. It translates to CASSYILASPLTQYF.

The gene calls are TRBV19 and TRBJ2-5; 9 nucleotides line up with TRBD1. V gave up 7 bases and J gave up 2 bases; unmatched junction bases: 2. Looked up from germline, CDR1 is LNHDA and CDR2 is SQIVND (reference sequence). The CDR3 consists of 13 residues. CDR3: CASNDRGQETQYF. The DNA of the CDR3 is TGTGCCAGTAACGACAGGGGGCAAGAGACCCAGTACTTC.

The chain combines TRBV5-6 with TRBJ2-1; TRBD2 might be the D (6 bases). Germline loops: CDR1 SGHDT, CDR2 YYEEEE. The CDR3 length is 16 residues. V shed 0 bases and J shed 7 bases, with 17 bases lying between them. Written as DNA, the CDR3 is TGTGCCAGCAGCTTGGAGGTTCTTCGCGGGGTAAATGAGCAGTTCTTC. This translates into CASSLEVLRGVNEQFF.

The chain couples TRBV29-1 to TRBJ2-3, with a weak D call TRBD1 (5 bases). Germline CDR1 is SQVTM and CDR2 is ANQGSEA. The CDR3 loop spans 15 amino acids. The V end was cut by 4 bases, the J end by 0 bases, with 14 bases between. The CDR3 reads CSVVRQTLSTDTQYF. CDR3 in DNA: TGCAGCGTTGTCCGACAGACCTTGAGCACAGATACGCAGTATTTT.

This CDR3 is CAWSVSTGSGYGYTF. CDR3 nucleotides: TGTGCCTGGAGTGTCTCGACAGGGAGCGGCTATGGCTACACCTTC. This chain uses TRBV30 with TRBJ1-2; TRBD1 aligns across 7 bases. CDR1 and CDR2 (germline): GTSNPN, SVGIG (reference sequence). The CDR3 extends over 15 amino acids. Trimming took 0 bases from V and 4 from J; bases not matched to a gene: 8. Full variable domain (remainder filled in from reference TRBV30 and TRBJ1-2): SQTIHQWPATLVQPVGSPLSLECTVEGTSNPNLYWYRQAAGRGLQLLFYSVGIGQISSEVPQNLSASRPQDRQFILSSKKLLLSDSGFYLCAWSVSTGSGYGYTFGSGTRLTVV.

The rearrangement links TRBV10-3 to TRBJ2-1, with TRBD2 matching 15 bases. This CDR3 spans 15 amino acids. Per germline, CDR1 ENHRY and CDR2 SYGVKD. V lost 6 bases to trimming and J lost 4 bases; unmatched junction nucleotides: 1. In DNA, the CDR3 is TGTGCCATCAGCGGGACTAGCGGGAGGTACAATGAGCAGTTCTTC. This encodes CAISGTSGRYNEQFF.

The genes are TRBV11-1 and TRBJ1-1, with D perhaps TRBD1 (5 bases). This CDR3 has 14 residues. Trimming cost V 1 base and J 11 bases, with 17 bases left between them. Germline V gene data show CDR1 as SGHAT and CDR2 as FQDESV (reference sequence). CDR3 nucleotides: TGTGCCAGCAGCTTAGGAGGACACGACGCAATGGCTTTCTTT. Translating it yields CASSLGGHDAMAFF.

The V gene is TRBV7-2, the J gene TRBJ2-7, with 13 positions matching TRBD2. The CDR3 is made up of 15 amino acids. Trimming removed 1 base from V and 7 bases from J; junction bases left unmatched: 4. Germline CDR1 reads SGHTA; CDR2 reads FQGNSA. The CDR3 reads CASSLEGTSGMEQYF. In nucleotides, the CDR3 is TGTGCCAGCAGCTTAGAAGGGACTAGCGGGATGGAGCAGTACTTC.

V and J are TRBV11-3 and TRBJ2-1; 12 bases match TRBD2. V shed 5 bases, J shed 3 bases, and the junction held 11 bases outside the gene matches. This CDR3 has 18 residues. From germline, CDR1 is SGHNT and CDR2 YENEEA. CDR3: CASSLGAMGLAGYNEQFF. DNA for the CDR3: TGTGCCAGCAGCCTAGGGGCCATGGGACTAGCGGGCTACAATGAGCAGTTCTTC.

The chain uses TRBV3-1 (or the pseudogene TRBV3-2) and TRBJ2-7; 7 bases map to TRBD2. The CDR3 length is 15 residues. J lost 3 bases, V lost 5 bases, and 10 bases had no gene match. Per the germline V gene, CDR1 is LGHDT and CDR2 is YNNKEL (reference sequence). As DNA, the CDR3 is TGTGCCAGCAGCTCATCCGGGACTAAAAACTACGAGCAGTACTTC. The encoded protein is CASSSSGTKNYEQYF.

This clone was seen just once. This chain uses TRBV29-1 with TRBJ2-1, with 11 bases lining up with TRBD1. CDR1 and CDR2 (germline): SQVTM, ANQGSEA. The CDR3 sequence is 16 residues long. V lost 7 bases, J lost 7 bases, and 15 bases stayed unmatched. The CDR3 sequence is CSALNPGQGARNEQFF. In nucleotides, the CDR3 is TGCAGCGCTTTAAACCCAGGACAGGGGGCACGGAATGAGCAGTTCTTC.

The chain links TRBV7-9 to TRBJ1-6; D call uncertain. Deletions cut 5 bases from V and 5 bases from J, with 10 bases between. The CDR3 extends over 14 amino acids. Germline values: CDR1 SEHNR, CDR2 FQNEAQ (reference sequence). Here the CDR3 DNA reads TGTGCCAGCAGCCAAAGCAGGAATAATTCACCCCTCCACTTT. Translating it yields CASSQSRNNSPLHF.